Following are 8 T cell receptor beta chains from one sample sequenced in a study of a mutant IDH1 vaccine in newly diagnosed glioma. Which antigens these TCRs recognize remains unknown. Libraries were prepared by immunoSEQ multiplex PCR; TCRdb keeps only in-frame clonotypes and omits some of them. In the table there are around 30,000 clones, 80% of which are singletons. Time point reported: week 23, last vaccination. The study gave 300 ug of mutant IDH1 20-mer peptide per vaccine dose, with topical imiquimod. Sequencing was performed on PBMCs, taken from a glioma patient whose treatment included an IDH1 peptide vaccine. These TCRs come from a woman under 30 with glioma.

The chain carries TRBV6-5 and TRBJ1-5; weak D call: TRBD1 (6 bases). The V gene's germline CDR1 is MNHEY and CDR2 SVGAGI. This CDR3 region has 14 residues. V was shortened by 6 bases and J by 2 bases, with 11 bases between the two germline ends. The CDR3 region is CASRETGRNQPQHF. CDR3 coding DNA: TGTGCCAGCAGAGAAACAGGGCGCAATCAGCCCCAGCATTTT.

The chain has TRBV29-1 and TRBJ2-3; TRBD1 matches at 7 bases. Germline CDR1 SQVTM, CDR2 ANQGSEA. With 0 bases clipped from V and 2 bases from J, the junction kept 8 bases outside the gene matches. The CDR3 runs to 16 residues. DNA of the CDR3: TGCAGCGTTGAAGATCGGGACAGTTTTATCACAGATACGCAGTATTTT. Translating gives CSVEDRDSFITDTQYF.

The genes are TRBV10-3 and TRBJ1-5; D is possibly TRBD1 (6 bases). The CDR3 runs 13 residues. Germline V gene sequence: CDR1 ENHRY, CDR2 SYGVKD. With 2 bases removed from V and 9 bases from J, the gap between germline ends came to 11 bases. CDR3 region: CAISERGHVPQHF. The CDR3 region has the DNA TGTGCCATCAGTGAGCGGGGACATGTGCCCCAGCATTTT.

This clone was recorded once. Here the CDR3 reads CASSWGQGQETQYF. CDR3 DNA sequence: TGTGCCAGCAGCTGGGGACAGGGCCAAGAGACCCAGTACTTC. The chain has TRBV5-6 and TRBJ2-5, with 9 bases lining up with TRBD1. The germline V gene encodes CDR1 SGHDT and CDR2 YYEEEE. This CDR3 has 14 amino acids. After removal of 3 bases from V and 1 base from J, the junction contained 1 base not matched to a gene.

The chain combines TRBV19 with TRBJ1-5, with D possibly matching TRBD1 (6 bases). The CDR3 runs 13 residues. The V gene lost 9 bases and the J gene lost 4 bases, with 13 bases spanning the gap. Germline values: CDR1 LNHDA, CDR2 SQIVND (reference sequence). For the CDR3, the DNA is TGTGCCAGCTCCACAGGGATAAATCAGCCCCAGCATTTT. It is translated as CASSTGINQPQHF.

V gene TRBV9 combines with J gene TRBJ2-5; unclear D gene. V lost 0 bases and J 3 bases, leaving 3 bases between the germline ends. This CDR3 contains 12 residues. Germline V lookup: CDR1 SGDLS, CDR2 YYNGEE. In DNA, the CDR3 is TGTGCCAGCAGCGTAGATGAAGAGACCCAGTACTTC. It yields the protein CASSVDEETQYF.

This clone was recorded once. The gene calls are TRBV7-8 and TRBJ1-5, with TRBD1 matching 8 bases. The CDR3 consists of 15 residues. The germline CDR1 and CDR2 sequences are SGHVS and FQNEAQ. The junction had 2 bases not matched to a gene; V was cut back by 1 base and J by 3 bases. The CDR3 sequence: CASSLGQGNNQPQHF. For the CDR3, the DNA is TGTGCCAGCAGCTTAGGACAGGGGAACAATCAGCCCCAGCATTTT.

V gene TRBV2 combines with J gene TRBJ2-5; no clear D gene. The germline V gene encodes CDR1 SNHLY and CDR2 FYNNEI. The CDR3 has 14 residues. V was shortened by 6 bases and J by 3 bases, with 14 bases between the two germline ends. In DNA, the CDR3 is TGTGCCAGCAGCAGCCCTGAACCGAAAGAGACCCAGTACTTC. Amino acid sequence: CASSSPEPKETQYF. Using reference TRBV2 and TRBJ2-5 for the parts outside the CDR3, the full variable domain is EPEVTQTPSHQVTQMGQEVILRCVPISNHLYFYWYRQILGQKVEFLVSFYNNEISEKSEIFDDQFSVERPDGSNFTLKIRSTKLEDSAMYFCASSSPEPKETQYFGPGTRLLVL.